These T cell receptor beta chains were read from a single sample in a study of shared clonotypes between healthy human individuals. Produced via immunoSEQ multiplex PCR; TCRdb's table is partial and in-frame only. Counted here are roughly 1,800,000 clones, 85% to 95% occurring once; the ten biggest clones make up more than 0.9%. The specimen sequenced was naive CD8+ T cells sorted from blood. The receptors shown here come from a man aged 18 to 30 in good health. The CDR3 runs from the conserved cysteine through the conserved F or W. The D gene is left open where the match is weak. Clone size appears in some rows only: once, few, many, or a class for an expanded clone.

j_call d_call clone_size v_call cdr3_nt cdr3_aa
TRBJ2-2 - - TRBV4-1 TGCGCCAGCAGCCAAGAAGGTTCGGTCACCGGGGAGCTGTTTTTT CASSQEGSVTGELFF
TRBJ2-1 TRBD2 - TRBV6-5 TGTGCCAGCAGAACCCTCCAACTAGCGGCCGAGCAGTTCTTC CASRTLQLAAEQFF
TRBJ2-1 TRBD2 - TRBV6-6 TGTGCCAGCACCATAGCGGGGGGGCCTCTAGATGAGCAGTTCTTC CASTIAGGPLDEQFF
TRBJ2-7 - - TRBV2 TGTGCCAGCAGCTTGGACATCTCCTACGAGCAGTACTTC CASSLDISYEQYF
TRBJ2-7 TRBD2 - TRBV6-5 TGTGCCAGCAGTTACGCGGGAGGGCCATCCGAGCAGTACTTC CASSYAGGPSEQYF
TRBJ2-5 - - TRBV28 TGTGCCAGCAGTTTCAGGGGTAGGAGTACCCAAGAGACCCAGTACTTC CASSFRGRSTQETQYF
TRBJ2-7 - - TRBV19 TGTGCCAGTAGTAGGCGGGGACCGTCCTACGAGCAGTACTTC CASSRRGPSYEQYF
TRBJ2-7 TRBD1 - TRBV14 TGTGCCAGCAGCTACGGGACAGGGTCTTCCTACGAGCAGTACTTC CASSYGTGSSYEQYF
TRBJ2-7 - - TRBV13 TGTGCCAGCAGCTTAGACGGCGATACCTACGAGCAGTACTTC CASSLDGDTYEQYF
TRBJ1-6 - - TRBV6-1 TGTGCCAGCAGTGAAGCGGGCCCGGGGGACTCACCCCTCCACTTT CASSEAGPGDSPLHF
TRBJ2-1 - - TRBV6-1 TGTGCCAGCAGTGAATCTACAGTCCAGACGGTAGGCTACAATGAGCAGTTCTTC CASSESTVQTVGYNEQFF
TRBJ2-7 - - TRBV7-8 TGTGCCAGCAGCTTAGCGGTGGGATCCTCTAGGATCTACGAGCAGTACTTC CASSLAVGSSRIYEQYF
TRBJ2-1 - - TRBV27 TGTGCCAGCAGACTCGCCGAGACAGGCGCACTCCCCTACAATGAGCAGTTCTTC CASRLAETGALPYNEQFF
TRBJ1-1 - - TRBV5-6 TGTGCCAGCAGCTTGGGACACTTCACTGAAGCTTTCTTT CASSLGHFTEAFF
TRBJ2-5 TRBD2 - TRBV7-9 TGTGCCAGTAGCGGGGGGTACCAAGAGACCCAGTACTTC CASSGGYQETQYF
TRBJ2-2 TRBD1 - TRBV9 TGTGCCAGCAGCGCCAACCAGGACAGGGGAAACACCGGGGAGCTGTTTTTT CASSANQDRGNTGELFF
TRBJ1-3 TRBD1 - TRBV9 TGTGCCAGCAGCGTAGTGAGGGACAGGAACTCTGGAAACACCATATATTTT CASSVVRDRNSGNTIYF
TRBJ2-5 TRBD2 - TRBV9 TGTGCCAGCAGCGTCAGCGGGGGGGCGGAGACCCAGTACTTC CASSVSGGAETQYF
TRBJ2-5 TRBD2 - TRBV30 TGTGCCTGGAGTGTAGCGGGAGGGTATCAAGAGACCCAGTACTTC CAWSVAGGYQETQYF
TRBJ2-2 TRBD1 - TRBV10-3 TGTGCCATCAGTGACCCGGGACAGGGGGCCTTCGGGGAGCTGTTTTTT CAISDPGQGAFGELFF
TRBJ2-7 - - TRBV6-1 TGTGCCAGCAGTGAATCGGGGATCTACGAGCAGTACTTC CASSESGIYEQYF
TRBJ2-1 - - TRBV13 TGTGCCAGCGGTTCCTACAATGAGCAGTTCTTC CASGSYNEQFF
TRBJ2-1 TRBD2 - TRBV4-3 TGCGCCAGCAGCCAAGATCGGGGGGTATTTACCTACAATGAGCAGTTCTTC CASSQDRGVFTYNEQFF
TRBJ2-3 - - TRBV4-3 TGCGCCAGCAGCCAAGTAGGGATCGTAGGGCAGGACACAGATACGCAGTATTTT CASSQVGIVGQDTDTQYF
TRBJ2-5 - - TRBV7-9 TGTGCCAGCAGCATACAGGACGATGGGGACCAAGAGACCCAGTACTTC CASSIQDDGDQETQYF
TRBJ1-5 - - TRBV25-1 TGTGCCAGCAGTGGTACGGGTGGACAATTTAGCAATCAGCCCCAGCATTTT CASSGTGGQFSNQPQHF
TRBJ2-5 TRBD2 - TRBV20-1 TGCAGTGCAGCGGGGGTAGAGACCCAGTACTTC CSAAGVETQYF
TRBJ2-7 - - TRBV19 TGTGCCAGTAGTGGTTATTACGAGCAGTACTTC CASSGYYEQYF
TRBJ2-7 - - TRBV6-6 TGTGCCAGCAGTTACACCGGGCCCTCAGCCCTCGAGCAGTACTTC CASSYTGPSALEQYF
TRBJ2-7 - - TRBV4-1 TGCGCCAGCAGCCAAGTTGAGGGGCGGATCCACGAGCAGTACTTC CASSQVEGRIHEQYF
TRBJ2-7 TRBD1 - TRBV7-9 TGTGCCAGCAGCTTAGCAGACAGGGGACCCTACTCCGAGCAGTACTTC CASSLADRGPYSEQYF
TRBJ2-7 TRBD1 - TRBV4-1 TGCGCCAGCAGCCAAAAGCCCACCCAGGGGGCCGAGCAGTACTTC CASSQKPTQGAEQYF
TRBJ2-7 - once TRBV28 TGTGCCAGCAGTTTACCAGGGACGGTCTCCTACGAGCAGTACTTC CASSLPGTVSYEQYF
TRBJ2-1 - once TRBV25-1 TGTGCCAGCAGTGAACGGGGGACGCATTACAATGAGCAGTTCTTC CASSERGTHYNEQFF
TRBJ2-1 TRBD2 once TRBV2 TGTGCCAGCAGTGAAACAGCGGGAGTGACCCATGAGCAGTTCTTC CASSETAGVTHEQFF
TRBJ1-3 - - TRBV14 TGTGCCAGCAGCCAGCGGACTTCTGGAAACACCATATATTTT CASSQRTSGNTIYF
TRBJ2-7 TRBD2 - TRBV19 TGTGCCAGTAGTATAAGATGGTTAGCGGGGGAATCCTACGAGCAGTACTTC CASSIRWLAGESYEQYF
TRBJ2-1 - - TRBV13 TGTGCCAGCAGCTTAGGACAGGAGTACAATGAGCAGTTCTTC CASSLGQEYNEQFF
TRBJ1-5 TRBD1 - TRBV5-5 TGTGCCAGCAGCCTAAAGGTAGGGGGCGGCAATCAGCCCCAGCATTTT CASSLKVGGGNQPQHF
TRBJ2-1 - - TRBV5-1 TGCGCCAGCAGCTTGAGTGGGGGCCCGTACAATGAGCAGTTCTTC CASSLSGGPYNEQFF
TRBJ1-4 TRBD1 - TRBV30 TGTGCCTGGAACCAGGGGGCCATCCAAACTAATGAAAAACTGTTTTTT CAWNQGAIQTNEKLFF
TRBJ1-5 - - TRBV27 TGTGCCAGCAGTTTATCCGTCTCGAGTTCCCAGCCCCAGCATTTT CASSLSVSSSQPQHF